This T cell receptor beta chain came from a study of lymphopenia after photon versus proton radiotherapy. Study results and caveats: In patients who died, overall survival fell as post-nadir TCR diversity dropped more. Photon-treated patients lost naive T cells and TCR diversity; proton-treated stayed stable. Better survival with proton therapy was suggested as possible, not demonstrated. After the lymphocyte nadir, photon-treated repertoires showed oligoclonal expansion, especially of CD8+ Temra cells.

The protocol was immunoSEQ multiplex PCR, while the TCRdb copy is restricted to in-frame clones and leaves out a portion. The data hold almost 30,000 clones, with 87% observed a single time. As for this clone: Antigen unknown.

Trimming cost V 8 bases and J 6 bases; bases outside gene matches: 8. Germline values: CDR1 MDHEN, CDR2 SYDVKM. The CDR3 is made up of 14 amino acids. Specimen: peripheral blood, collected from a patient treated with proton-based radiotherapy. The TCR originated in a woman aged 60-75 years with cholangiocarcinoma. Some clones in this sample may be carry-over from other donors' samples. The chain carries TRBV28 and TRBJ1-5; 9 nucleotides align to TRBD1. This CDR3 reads CASGKTGGAQPQHF. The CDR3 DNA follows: TGTGCCAGCGGTAAGACAGGGGGGGCTCAGCCCCAGCATTTT. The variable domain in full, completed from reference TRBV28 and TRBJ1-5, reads DVKVTQSSRYLVKRTGEKVFLECVQDMDHENMFWYRQDPGLGLRLIYFSYDVKMKEKGDIPEGYSVSREKKERFSLILESASTNQTSMYLCASGKTGGAQPQHFGDGTRLSIL.